The 19 T cell receptor beta chains in this list originate from one sample, sequenced in a study of cytomegalovirus exposure and HLA in healthy donors. Here immunoSEQ multiplex PCR was the method, and the copy in TCRdb shows in-frame clones only, minus some. The data show roughly 150,000 clones, with roughly nine tenths seen just once and about 5.8% held by the top ten. The specimen sequenced was PBMCs. These receptors were taken from a woman in her twenties or thirties in good health and CMV-seronegative.

This clone showed up many times. This chain joins TRBV6-1 and TRBJ2-5; 14 nucleotides line up with TRBD2. V shed 5 bases, J shed 4 bases, and the junction held 3 bases outside the gene matches. Germline V gives CDR1 MNHNS, CDR2 SASEGT. The CDR3 covers 15 residues. The CDR3 DNA sequence: TGTGCCAGCAGTAGACTAGCGGGAGGGCCAGAGACCCAGTACTTC. Encoded protein: CASSRLAGGPETQYF.

The chain recombines TRBV20-1 with TRBJ1-2, with a possible D match to TRBD1 (6 bases). Germline V CDR1 and CDR2: DFQATT, SNEGSKA (reference sequence). V gave up 8 bases and J gave up 4 bases, with 11 bases separating them. The CDR3 totals 11 residues. The CDR3 DNA is TGCAGTACTACAGGGCTCTATGGCTACACCTTC. Translating gives CSTTGLYGYTF.

The V and J genes are TRBV27 and TRBJ1-1, with D possibly TRBD1 on 6 matching bases. V dropped 8 bases and J dropped 6 bases, with 7 bases sitting between them. Germline-derived CDR1 and CDR2 are MNHEY and SMNVEV (reference sequence). The CDR3 contains 10 residues. The CDR3 DNA follows: TGTGCCAGCGGGGGCGCTGAAGCTTTCTTT. Translated: CASGGAEAFF.

The rearrangement joins TRBV6-5 to TRBJ2-4; D remains ambiguous. The CDR3 spans 16 residues. Germline V CDR1 and CDR2: MNHEY, SVGAGI. With 0 bases removed from V and 0 bases from J, the gap between germline ends came to 9 bases. The CDR3 protein is CASSYSAGLAKNIQYF. In nucleotides, the CDR3 is TGTGCCAGCAGTTACTCGGCAGGATTAGCCAAAAACATTCAGTACTTC.

V gene TRBV19 combines with J gene TRBJ1-1, with 7 bases fitting TRBD1. The CDR3 has 16 residues. CDR1 and CDR2 (germline): LNHDA, SQIVND (reference sequence). J was trimmed by 6 bases and V by 4 bases; bases with no gene match: 14. In nucleotides, the CDR3 is TGTGCCAGTAGTAGGAGGGGACCCGGGACAGTAGCTGAAGCTTTCTTT. Its translation is CASSRRGPGTVAEAFF.

CDR3 DNA sequence: TGTGCCAGCAGTTTATCAAAGGGTGCGACGCCCCAGGTC. The encoded protein is CASSLSKGATPQV. The chain carries TRBV27 and TRBJ2-7; D is undetermined. This CDR3 is 13 amino acids long. Per the germline V gene, CDR1 is MNHEY and CDR2 is SMNVEV (reference sequence).

The V call is TRBV7-6, the J call TRBJ2-2; perhaps TRBD1 as D (6 bases). The CDR3 totals 14 residues. The V end lost 5 bases, the J end lost 12 bases, and 19 bases lay between the germline ends. Per germline, CDR1 SGHVS and CDR2 FNYEAQ. The CDR3 DNA is TGTGCCAGCAGCAAAGACAGGAAGGTTGAGAAGCTGTTTTTT. It is translated as CASSKDRKVEKLFF.

The chain recombines TRBV4-2 with TRBJ2-7; 8 nucleotides agree with TRBD1. Germline V gene lookup returns CDR1 LGHNA and CDR2 YNFKEQ. V lost 2 bases and J lost 4; bases outside the gene matches: 10. The CDR3 is 16 residues long. The CDR3 DNA follows: TGTGCCAGCAGCCAATTCCACAGGGGGTATTCATACGAGCAGTACTTC. It encodes CASSQFHRGYSYEQYF.

The gene calls are TRBV7-2 and TRBJ2-1, with a tentative D call TRBD1 (6 bases). Germline CDR1 reads SGHTA; CDR2 reads FQGNSA. This CDR3 contains 13 residues. Trimming pared 1 base from V and 13 bases from J, leaving 14 bases between. The CDR3: CASSLGVARGQFF. The CDR3, as DNA: TGTGCCAGCAGCTTAGGCGTTGCCAGGGGCCAGTTCTTC.

The chain couples TRBV5-1 to TRBJ1-1, with D hard to call. Trimming cost V 0 bases and J 1 base, with 10 bases left between them. The CDR3 is 15 residues long. Germline-derived CDR1 and CDR2 are SGHRS and YFSETQ. CDR3 sequence: CASSLAVGRNTEAFF. DNA of the CDR3: TGCGCCAGCAGCTTGGCCGTAGGACGGAACACTGAAGCTTTCTTT.

The chain is built from TRBV5-1 and TRBJ1-2; 7 bases are shared with TRBD1. This CDR3 is 16 amino acids long. V was pared by 0 bases and J by 3 bases, with 8 bases of the junction left unmatched. Germline lookup yields CDR1 SGHRS and CDR2 YFSETQ. The CDR3 spells CASSLEEHRGDYGYTF. For the CDR3, the DNA is TGCGCCAGCAGCTTGGAGGAACACAGGGGAGACTATGGCTACACCTTC.

The V call is TRBV7-2, the J call TRBJ1-5; D is perhaps TRBD1 (6 bases). The CDR3 sequence is 16 residues long. Between the trimmed V and J ends, which lost 3 bases and 7 bases, there was a span of 19 bases. Germline V gives CDR1 SGHTA, CDR2 FQGNSA. CDR3 DNA: TGTGCCAGCAGCTTCCACCGAGGGGGGAGGTTCCAGCCCCAGCATTTT. Its protein is CASSFHRGGRFQPQHF.

J is TRBJ1-5 and V is TRBV19; 12 nucleotides line up with TRBD1. Looked up from germline, CDR1 is LNHDA and CDR2 is SQIVND (reference sequence). The CDR3 runs to 16 residues. Trimming at V came to 7 bases and at J to 7 bases, leaving 11 bases not matched to a gene. For the CDR3, the DNA is TGTGCCAGTATGAGTTCCGGGACAGGGGGCGTACAGCCCCAGCATTTT. Protein product: CASMSSGTGGVQPQHF.

The gene calls are TRBV19 and TRBJ1-5, with TRBD1 as a possible D gene (6 bases). The CDR3 runs 11 residues. Trimming left V 9 bases short and J 7 bases short, with 10 bases between. CDR1 is LNHDA and CDR2 is SQIVND in the germline V gene (reference sequence). The CDR3 reads CARQGKQPQHF. As DNA, the CDR3 is TGTGCCAGGCAGGGGAAACAGCCCCAGCATTTT. Looking up the rest from reference TRBV19 and TRBJ1-5 gives the full variable domain: DGGITQSPKYLFRKEGQNVTLSCEQNLNHDAMYWYRQDPGQGLRLIYYSQIVNDFQKGDIAEGYSVSREKKESFPLTVTSAQKNPTAFYLCARQGKQPQHFGDGTRLSIL.

This chain joins TRBV2 and TRBJ1-4, with D hard to call. The V end lost 3 bases, the J end lost 10 bases, and 3 bases lay between the germline ends. Germline V gene lookup returns CDR1 SNHLY and CDR2 FYNNEI. There are 10 residues in the CDR3. CDR3 in amino acids: CASSEAKLFF. The CDR3 DNA is TGTGCCAGCAGTGAGGCAAAACTGTTTTTT. Combining the CDR3 with reference TRBV2 and TRBJ1-4 gives the whole variable domain EPEVTQTPSHQVTQMGQEVILRCVPISNHLYFYWYRQILGQKVEFLVSFYNNEISEKSEIFDDQFSVERPDGSNFTLKIRSTKLEDSAMYFCASSEAKLFFGSGTQLSVL.

The chain carries TRBV7-2 and TRBJ1-2, with TRBD1 as a possible D gene (5 bases). Germline loops: CDR1 SGHTA, CDR2 FQGNSA. V lost 0 bases and J lost 4, with 6 bases in between. The CDR3 is made up of 13 amino acids. The CDR3 sequence is CASSLARAYGYTF. In DNA form, the CDR3 reads TGTGCCAGCAGCTTAGCCAGGGCCTATGGCTACACCTTC.

The chain combines TRBV5-6 with TRBJ1-2; D remains ambiguous. The length of the CDR3 is 12 residues. Germline CDR1 and CDR2: SGHDT and YYEEEE. V was clipped by 3 bases and J by 9 bases, with 12 bases between them. The chain's CDR3 is CASSSVPGSYTF. CDR3 DNA: TGTGCCAGCAGCTCCGTACCCGGGAGCTACACCTTC.

The chain carries TRBV30 and TRBJ2-1; D not certain. V was pared by 3 bases and J by 5 bases, with 8 bases between. CDR3 size: 12 residues. From germline, CDR1 is GTSNPN and CDR2 SVGIG (reference sequence). Written as DNA, the CDR3 is TGTGCCTGGAGGTACAGCAACAATGAGCAGTTCTTC. Protein sequence: CAWRYSNNEQFF. The entire variable domain, with the rest obtained from reference TRBV30 and TRBJ2-1, is as follows: SQTIHQWPATLVQPVGSPLSLECTVEGTSNPNLYWYRQAAGRGLQLLFYSVGIGQISSEVPQNLSASRPQDRQFILSSKKLLLSDSGFYLCAWRYSNNEQFFGPGTRLTVL.

This clone was detected a few times. V usage is TRBV5-1 and J usage is TRBJ1-5; 7 bases align to TRBD1. Germline V gives CDR1 SGHRS, CDR2 YFSETQ. V shed 0 bases, J shed 6 bases, and the junction held 6 bases outside the gene matches. The CDR3 has 15 amino acids. The CDR3 DNA reads TGCGCCAGCAGCTTGGATCCGACAGGGCCTCAGCCCCAGCATTTT. This translates into CASSLDPTGPQPQHF. Using reference TRBV5-1 and TRBJ1-5 for the parts outside the CDR3, the full variable domain is KAGVTQTPRYLIKTRGQQVTLSCSPISGHRSVSWYQQTPGQGLQFLFEYFSETQRNKGNFPGRFSGRQFSNSRSEMNVSTLELGDSALYLCASSLDPTGPQPQHFGDGTRLSIL.